This T cell receptor (beta chain) was observed in a study of blood T cell repertoires in COVID-19. Study background: T cells, B-cell-depleted T cells, or PBMCs supplied cDNA or gDNA.

The J segment lost 6 bases and the V segment lost 5 bases, leaving 11 bases of the junction unmatched. Germline CDR1 is SGHAT and CDR2 is FQNNGV. This CDR3 comprises 16 residues. The assay was immunoSEQ multiplex PCR, and TCRdb's table has in-frame clones only and misses some. The data show about 360,000 clones, approximately 86% seen once. This chain joins TRBV11-2 and TRBJ2-2, with 8 bases aligning to TRBD1. This receptor was obtained from a human donor in a cohort sampled during active COVID-19. Material for sequencing was peripheral blood. CDR3 sequence reads: CASSQRTGWNPGELFF. The CDR3 nucleotides are TGTGCCAGCAGCCAGCGGACAGGGTGGAATCCCGGGGAGCTGTTTTTT.